This T cell receptor (beta chain) was sequenced in a study of spatial heterogeneity in lung cancer. The CDR3 is 13 amino acids. Germline CDR1 SQVTM, CDR2 ANQGSEA. Trimming cost V 8 bases and J 7 bases; bases outside gene matches: 12. Specified time point: sample taken at primary tumor resection. Unsorted whole RNA from tumor, nontumor lung or frozen PBMC underwent sequencing. The cohort: 70 to 75 early-stage, untreated non-small cell lung cancer patients. TCRdb processed the 5' RACE reads anew with MiXCR; each CDR3 protein has one entry. Here the sample spans under 30,000 distinct CDR3 sequences, about 3.3% being singletons. General study results and limits: Expanded tumor TCRs that were ubiquitous appeared in blood more at resection than follow-up.

This clonotype was observed many times. Its specificity is unknown. The sequenced sample was PBMCs, obtained at surgery. The chain combines TRBV29-1 with TRBJ2-5; 8 nucleotides agree with TRBD2. The TCR comes from a female donor with early-stage non-small cell lung cancer. Here the CDR3 DNA reads TGCAGCACCGGGACTAGGGGGTCGGGGACCCAGTACTTC. As protein: CSTGTRGSGTQYF.